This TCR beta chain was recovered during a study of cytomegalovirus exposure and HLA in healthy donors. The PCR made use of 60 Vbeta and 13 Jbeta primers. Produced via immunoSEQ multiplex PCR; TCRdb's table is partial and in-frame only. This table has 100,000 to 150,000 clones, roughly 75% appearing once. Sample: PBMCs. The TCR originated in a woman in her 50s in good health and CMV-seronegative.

The CDR3 DNA follows: TGTGCCAGCAGTGTGCGGGGACAGACTAATGAAAAACTGTTTTTT. Translation: CASSVRGQTNEKLFF. V is TRBV25-1 and J is TRBJ1-4; 7 bases align to TRBD1. The length of the CDR3 is 15 residues. The germline gives CDR1 MGHDK, CDR2 SYGVNS. Trimming at V came to 4 bases and at J to 2 bases, leaving 4 bases not matched to a gene.